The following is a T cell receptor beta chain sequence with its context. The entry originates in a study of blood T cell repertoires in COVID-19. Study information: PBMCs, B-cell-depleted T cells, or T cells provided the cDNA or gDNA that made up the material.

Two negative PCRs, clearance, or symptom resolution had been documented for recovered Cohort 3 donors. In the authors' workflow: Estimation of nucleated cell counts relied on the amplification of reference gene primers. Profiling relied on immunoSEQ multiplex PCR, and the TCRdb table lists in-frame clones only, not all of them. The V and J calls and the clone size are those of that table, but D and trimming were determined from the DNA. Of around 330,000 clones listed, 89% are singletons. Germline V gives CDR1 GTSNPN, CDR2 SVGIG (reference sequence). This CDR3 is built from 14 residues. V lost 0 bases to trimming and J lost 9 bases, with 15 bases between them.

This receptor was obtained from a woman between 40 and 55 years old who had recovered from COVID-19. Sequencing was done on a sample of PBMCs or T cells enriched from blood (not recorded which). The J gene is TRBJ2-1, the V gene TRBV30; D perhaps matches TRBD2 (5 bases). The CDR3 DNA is TGTGCCTGGAGTGTAGGAGGACTGGCCGTTGAGCAGTTCTTC. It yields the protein CAWSVGGLAVEQFF.